This T cell receptor beta chain was obtained from a study of T-cell memory formation after mild COVID-19. This CDR3 region has 14 residues. J gave up 4 bases and V 5 bases, and 6 bases lay outside the gene matches. Germline CDR1 and CDR2: SGHTA and FQGNSA. General study points: Chiefly within CM and EM were the contracting CD4+ clones; CD8+ ones were within EMRA.

A remark on this clonotype: Its antigen is not identified.

TCR alpha and TCR beta cDNA libraries carrying sample barcodes and UMIs were produced by 5'RACE using constant-segment primers. TCRdb processed the 5' RACE reads anew with MiXCR; each CDR3 protein has one entry. The sample includes around 430,000 distinct CDR3 sequences, 15% to 20% of them seen just once. The chain links TRBV7-2 to TRBJ1-1; the match to TRBD1 covers 8 bases. The sample was PBMCs or a T cell subset sorted from them (not recorded which). The source is a man aged 18 to 30 who had mild COVID-19 (a few samples of this study predate the infection). Cell type and time point are not known. The CDR3 DNA follows: TGTGCCAGCAGCCCCTGGACAGGGAGCACTGAAGCTTTCTTT. Translated, it gives CASSPWTGSTEAFF.